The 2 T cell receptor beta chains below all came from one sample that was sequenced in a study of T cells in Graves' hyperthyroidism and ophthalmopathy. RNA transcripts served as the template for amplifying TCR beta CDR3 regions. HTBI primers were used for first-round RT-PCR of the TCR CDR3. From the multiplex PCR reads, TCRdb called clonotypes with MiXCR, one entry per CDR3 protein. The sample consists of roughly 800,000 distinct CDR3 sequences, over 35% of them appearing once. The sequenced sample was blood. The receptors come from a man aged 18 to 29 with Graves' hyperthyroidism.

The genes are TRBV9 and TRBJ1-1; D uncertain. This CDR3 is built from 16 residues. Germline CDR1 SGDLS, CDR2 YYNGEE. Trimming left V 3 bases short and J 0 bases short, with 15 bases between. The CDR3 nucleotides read TGTGCCAGCAGCGACCTGAAGGGAGGGATGAACACTGAAGCTTTCTTT. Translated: CASSDLKGGMNTEAFF.

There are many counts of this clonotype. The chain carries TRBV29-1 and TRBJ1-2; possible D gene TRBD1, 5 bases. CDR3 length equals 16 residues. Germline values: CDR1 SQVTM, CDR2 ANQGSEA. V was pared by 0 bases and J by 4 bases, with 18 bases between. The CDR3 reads CSVEDSRGGVSYGYTF. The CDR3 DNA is TGCAGCGTTGAAGACTCGAGGGGAGGGGTTAGCTATGGCTACACCTTC.